This section outlines one T cell receptor (beta chain) sequence together with its context. The data originate from a study of blood T cell repertoires in COVID-19. TCRdb's table, derived via immunoSEQ multiplex PCR, lists solely in-frame clones and lacks some. The data hold under 95,000 clones, with about 82% observed a single time. What was sequenced was peripheral blood. The receptor comes from a man aged 50 to 60 with COVID-19, enrolled during active disease.

Here the CDR3 DNA reads TGTGCCAGCGGCCCGGGGAAAGAGACCCAGTACTTC. Translating gives CASGPGKETQYF. The chain uses TRBV7-8 and TRBJ2-5; tentative D call: TRBD2 (5 bases). The CDR3 runs to 12 residues. Germline CDR1 reads SGHVS; CDR2 reads FQNEAQ. Trimming took 8 bases from V and 3 from J, leaving 10 bases between them.